These 24 T cell receptor beta chains came from one sample sequenced in a study of blood T cell repertoires in COVID-19. Generated by immunoSEQ multiplex PCR, the TCRdb table keeps only in-frame clones and is missing some. The data contain 380,000 or so clones, around 90% of them singletons. The sequenced sample was peripheral blood. The receptor source for this set is a man aged 40-49 years with acute or convalescent COVID-19.

This clone appeared a single time. The chain carries TRBV4-1 and TRBJ2-1; D gene uncertain. V was trimmed by 1 base and J by 6 bases, leaving 7 bases between them. CDR1 and CDR2 (germline): MGHRA, YSYEKL. CDR3 length: 13 amino acids. The CDR3 protein is CASSQVILNEQFF. CDR3 in DNA: TGCGCCAGCAGCCAAGTAATTCTCAATGAGCAGTTCTTC.

J is TRBJ2-2 and V is TRBV9; D may be TRBD2 (6 bases). In germline, CDR1 is SGDLS, CDR2 YYNGEE. CDR3 length: 16 amino acids. V lost 4 bases and J 1 base, leaving 14 bases between the germline ends. CDR3 sequence (DNA): TGTGCCAGCAGCTTCCGGGGGTACGGGAACACCGGGGAGCTGTTTTTT. Amino acid sequence: CASSFRGYGNTGELFF.

This rearrangement joins TRBV5-1 to TRBJ2-2; possibly TRBD1 for D (5 bases). The CDR3 contains 15 residues. The V gene lost 4 bases and the J gene lost 2 bases, with 12 bases spanning the gap. CDR1 SGHRS and CDR2 YFSETQ come from the germline V gene. CDR3 sequence (DNA): TGCGCCAGCAGCGGTCAGGGCCCAAACACCGGGGAGCTGTTTTTT. It is translated as CASSGQGPNTGELFF.

The chain recombines TRBV28 with TRBJ1-2; no definite D call. Germline CDR1 MDHEN, CDR2 SYDVKM. CDR3 size: 14 residues. The V and J ends lost 4 bases and 2 bases respectively, with 11 bases between them. The CDR3 bases are TGTGCCAGCAGTTCACAGCAATTAAACTATGGCTACACCTTC. This sequence encodes CASSSQQLNYGYTF.

For this clone: Other DNA variants within this sample encode the same CDR3. The chain employs TRBV12-3 or TRBV12-4 and TRBJ2-7, with 9 bases identical to TRBD1. The length of the CDR3 is 13 residues. V lost 6 bases and J lost 2; bases outside the gene matches: 2. The CDR3 region is CASSRDRAYEQYF. CDR3 nucleotide sequence: TGTGCCAGCAGCCGGGACAGGGCCTACGAGCAGTACTTC.

The J gene is TRBJ2-3, the V gene TRBV5-1; D might be TRBD2 (6 bases). This CDR3 comprises 17 residues. Germline CDR1 is SGHRS and CDR2 is YFSETQ. Trimming removed 4 bases at V and 5 bases at J, with 23 bases between. The CDR3 DNA reads TGCGCCAGCAGCGCCGGGACTTTCTCCCCGGACCGAGATACGCAGTATTTT. It yields the protein CASSAGTFSPDRDTQYF.

V is TRBV6-6 and J is TRBJ1-6, with 8 bases that match TRBD1. Germline loops: CDR1 MNHNY, CDR2 SVGAGI (reference sequence). The trim removed 7 bases at V and 9 bases at J, leaving 5 bases unmatched. The CDR3 has 13 residues. CDR3 bases: TGTGCCAGCACCAGGGGGCTAGGTTCACCCCTCCACTTT. Protein product: CASTRGLGSPLHF.

The rearrangement uses TRBV5-1 and TRBJ2-7; TRBD2 matches 9 bases. CDR3 length: 14 amino acids. Germline-derived CDR1 and CDR2 are SGHRS and YFSETQ. After removal of 4 bases from V and 3 bases from J, the junction contained 5 bases not matched to a gene. The CDR3 nucleotides are TGCGCCAGCAGCCATCTAGCGGGAAGCTACGAGCAGTACTTC. Its translation: CASSHLAGSYEQYF.

The chain uses TRBV28 and TRBJ1-4; TRBD1 matches at 8 bases. J lost 3 bases, V lost 6 bases, and 12 bases had no gene match. The length of the CDR3 is 17 residues. Germline V gene lookup returns CDR1 MDHEN and CDR2 SYDVKM. Written as DNA, the CDR3 is TGTGCCAGCAGCTATTTAAGGACAGGGACCCCTAATGAAAAACTGTTTTTT. Amino acid sequence: CASSYLRTGTPNEKLFF.

This chain links TRBV7-9 with TRBJ2-3; 10 bases map to TRBD2. This CDR3 is built from 17 residues. In germline, CDR1 is SEHNR, CDR2 FQNEAQ (reference sequence). J was trimmed by 4 bases and V by 1 base; bases with no gene match: 8. Written as DNA, the CDR3 is TGTGCCAGCAGCTTAGGTCGCAGCGGGGGGGCCGCAGATACGCAGTATTTT. Translation gives CASSLGRSGGAADTQYF.

V gene TRBV5-1 combines with J gene TRBJ2-4; D perhaps matches TRBD1 (5 bases). V lost 4 bases to trimming and J lost 12 bases, with 17 bases between them. Per the germline V gene, CDR1 is SGHRS and CDR2 is YFSETQ. This CDR3 has 13 amino acids. This chain's CDR3 is CASSPAPEGDQYF. The CDR3, as DNA: TGCGCCAGCAGCCCAGCCCCGGAAGGGGATCAGTACTTC.

The V call is TRBV18, the J call TRBJ1-6; D is perhaps TRBD1 (5 bases). Germline V lookup: CDR1 KGHSH, CDR2 LQKENI. V was cut by 5 bases and J by 7 bases, with 12 bases left in between. This CDR3 has 14 residues. CDR3 in amino acids: CASSYQGRNSPLHF. As DNA, the CDR3 is TGTGCCAGCTCATACCAGGGTAGGAATTCACCCCTCCACTTT.

The rearrangement links TRBV5-1 to TRBJ1-1; D is ambiguous. CDR1 and CDR2 (germline): SGHRS, YFSETQ. V shed 2 bases and J shed 5 bases, with 10 bases lying between them. The CDR3 has 13 residues. This CDR3 reads CASSFRSETEAFF. The DNA of the CDR3 is TGCGCCAGCAGCTTCCGGAGTGAGACTGAAGCTTTCTTT.

J is TRBJ1-4 and V is TRBV11-3; D is uncertain. The V gene's germline CDR1 is SGHNT and CDR2 YENEEA. CDR3 size: 19 residues. Trimming took 4 bases from V and 0 from J, leaving 21 bases between them. The CDR3 DNA sequence: TGTGCCAGCAGCTCCGAGGCATCGGCGGGGAACACAACTAATGAAAAACTGTTTTTT. This sequence encodes CASSSEASAGNTTNEKLFF. Full variable domain (outside the CDR3, taken from reference TRBV11-3 and TRBJ1-4): EAGVVQSPRYKIIEKKQPVAFWCNPISGHNTLYWYLQNLGQGPELLIRYENEEAVDDSQLPKDRFSAERLKGVDSTLKIQPAELGDSAVYLCASSSEASAGNTTNEKLFFGSGTQLSVL.

This clone appeared once. The chain has TRBV19 and TRBJ1-3; D gene uncertain. Germline CDR1 and CDR2: LNHDA and SQIVND (reference sequence). The CDR3 covers 13 residues. V shed 10 bases and J shed 0 bases, with 10 bases lying between them. The CDR3 spells CATDASSGNTIYF. CDR3 nucleotides: TGTGCCACCGACGCTAGCTCTGGAAACACCATATATTTT.

This clone appeared a single time. The chain is built from TRBV29-1 and TRBJ2-2; D gene ambiguous. The CDR3 spans 14 residues. V was pared by 5 bases and J by 0 bases, with 10 bases between. Germline V gene sequence: CDR1 SQVTM, CDR2 ANQGSEA. CDR3 bases: TGCAGCGTTCTGACACAATCGAACACCGGGGAGCTGTTTTTT. Amino acids: CSVLTQSNTGELFF.

The rearrangement joins TRBV14 to TRBJ2-1; D is perhaps TRBD2 (6 bases). CDR1 and CDR2 from the germline V gene are SGHDN and FVKESK. The ends were cut back, 1 base at V and 7 bases at J, with 14 bases in the middle. The CDR3 runs 15 residues. CDR3 in amino acids: CASSQGHLAKNEQFF. The CDR3 DNA sequence: TGTGCCAGCAGCCAAGGCCACCTAGCGAAGAATGAGCAGTTCTTC.

This clone was detected only once. J is TRBJ2-5 and V is TRBV5-1; unclear D gene. Germline V lookup: CDR1 SGHRS, CDR2 YFSETQ. CDR3 length: 14 amino acids. The V gene lost 4 bases and the J gene lost 2 bases, with 12 bases spanning the gap. This chain's CDR3 is CASSLNPGQETQYF. In DNA form, the CDR3 reads TGCGCCAGCAGCCTCAACCCGGGTCAAGAGACCCAGTACTTC.

This chain connects TRBV6-5 to TRBJ1-1, with D perhaps TRBD1 (5 bases). CDR1 and CDR2 from the germline V gene are MNHEY and SVGAGI. The CDR3 consists of 15 residues. The V end lost 4 bases, the J end lost 5 bases, and 17 bases lay between the germline ends. The CDR3 DNA sequence: TGTGCCAGCAGTTGGGGCGGGGCGCGAGGAACTGAAGCTTTCTTT. It encodes CASSWGGARGTEAFF.

The gene calls are TRBV28 and TRBJ2-7; 14 bases fit TRBD2. The ends lost 4 bases at V and 2 bases at J; junction bases unmatched: 10. There are 18 residues in the CDR3. Looked up from germline, CDR1 is MDHEN and CDR2 is SYDVKM. This CDR3 reads CASSSTGTSGSFTYEQYF. The CDR3, as DNA: TGTGCCAGCAGTTCCACCGGGACTAGCGGGAGTTTTACCTACGAGCAGTACTTC.

The chain carries TRBV4-1 and TRBJ2-1; weak D call: TRBD1 (6 bases). CDR3 length: 13 amino acids. Germline CDR1 is MGHRA and CDR2 is YSYEKL. Trimming left V 4 bases short and J 4 bases short, with 8 bases between. This CDR3 reads CASSLGQYNEQFF. Here the CDR3 DNA reads TGCGCCAGCAGCCTCGGACAGTACAATGAGCAGTTCTTC.

The table lists this clone with a few counts. V usage is TRBV5-4 and J usage is TRBJ2-7, with 7 bases lining up with TRBD1. With V trimmed by 4 bases and J by 5 bases, 9 bases remained unmatched. Germline CDR1 SGHNT, CDR2 YYREEE (reference sequence). There are 14 residues in the CDR3. This chain's CDR3 is CASSPTDRVHEQYF. CDR3 coding DNA: TGTGCCAGCAGCCCGACAGACAGGGTCCACGAGCAGTACTTC.

The rearrangement uses TRBV18 and TRBJ1-3; the D gene is possibly TRBD1 (6 bases). Trimming left V 5 bases short and J 0 bases short, with 26 bases between. CDR1 and CDR2 from the germline V gene are KGHSH and LQKENI. CDR3 length: 20 amino acids. CDR3: CASSSVSASLQGSSGNTIYF. The CDR3 DNA reads TGTGCCAGCTCATCTGTCTCCGCCAGCCTACAGGGAAGCTCTGGAAACACCATATATTTT.

V gene TRBV28 combines with J gene TRBJ1-1; D not certain. The CDR3 runs to 13 residues. Germline CDR1 and CDR2: MDHEN and SYDVKM. Trimming cost V 8 bases and J 0 bases, with 10 bases left between them. CDR3 nucleotide sequence: TGTGCCAGCGGCCTCACATTGAACACTGAAGCTTTCTTT. It translates to CASGLTLNTEAFF.